The 12 T cell receptor beta chains below all came from one sample that was sequenced in a study of blood T cell repertoires in COVID-19. Some clones are missing from TCRdb's copy, which holds only in-frame ones; the method was immunoSEQ multiplex PCR. Here the sample spans 200,000 to 300,000 clones, approximately 90% being singletons. Sequencing used PBMCs or T cells enriched from blood (not recorded which). The source of these receptors is a woman aged 25 to 39 who had recovered from COVID-19.

The V gene is TRBV27, the J gene TRBJ1-1; D uncertain. CDR3 size: 14 residues. V lost 6 bases, J lost 1 base, and 12 bases lay in between. CDR1 is MNHEY and CDR2 is SMNVEV in the germline V gene (reference sequence). The CDR3 DNA follows: TGTGCCAGCAGCCTCCGGGAAACGAACACTGAAGCTTTCTTT. It translates to CASSLRETNTEAFF.

The CDR3 reads CASTPRLAGGPGELFF. The CDR3 region has the DNA TGTGCCAGCACACCTCGACTAGCGGGAGGCCCCGGGGAGCTGTTTTTT. The chain is built from TRBV6-6 and TRBJ2-2; 13 bases align to TRBD2. V lost 7 bases and J lost 6; bases outside the gene matches: 8. The germline CDR1 and CDR2 sequences are MNHNY and SVGAGI (reference sequence). The CDR3 has 16 amino acids.

This clone has only one observation. The CDR3 DNA sequence: TGTGCCAGCAGTGAAGGTACGGATGAAAAACTGTTTTTT. This translates into CASSEGTDEKLFF. The chain combines TRBV2 with TRBJ1-4; the D is unclear. V lost 1 base and J 6 bases, leaving 6 bases between the germline ends. Germline V gene lookup returns CDR1 SNHLY and CDR2 FYNNEI. The length of the CDR3 is 13 residues.

In its sample, this clone was seen once. The chain has TRBV28 and TRBJ1-1; 9 bases map to TRBD1. The length of the CDR3 is 17 residues. Per the germline V gene, CDR1 is MDHEN and CDR2 is SYDVKM. The V segment lost 5 bases and the J segment 0 bases; nucleotides outside the gene matches: 10. CDR3 sequence: CASSPILQGAMNTEAFF. The CDR3 coding sequence is TGTGCCAGCAGTCCCATTCTACAGGGGGCAATGAACACTGAAGCTTTCTTT. The variable domain in full, completed from reference TRBV28 and TRBJ1-1, reads DVKVTQSSRYLVKRTGEKVFLECVQDMDHENMFWYRQDPGLGLRLIYFSYDVKMKEKGDIPEGYSVSREKKERFSLILESASTNQTSMYLCASSPILQGAMNTEAFFGQGTRLTVV.

This chain uses TRBV7-2 with TRBJ2-2; 11 nucleotides align to TRBD2. Germline CDR1 SGHTA, CDR2 FQGNSA. The CDR3 covers 18 residues. Trimming at V came to 1 base and at J to 5 bases, leaving 9 bases not matched to a gene. The CDR3 reads CASSLGPSGRRMTGELFF. The CDR3 nucleotides are TGTGCCAGCAGCTTAGGTCCTAGCGGGAGGAGGATGACCGGGGAGCTGTTTTTT. Together with reference TRBV7-2 and TRBJ2-2, the CDR3 gives the full variable domain: GAGVSQSPSNKVTEKGKDVELRCDPISGHTALYWYRQSLGQGLEFLIYFQGNSAPDKSGLPSDRFSAERTGGSVSTLTIQRTQQEDSAVYLCASSLGPSGRRMTGELFFGEGSRLTVL.

The V call is TRBV18, the J call TRBJ2-7; possibly TRBD1 for D (6 bases). Between the trimmed V and J ends, which lost 6 bases and 6 bases, there was a span of 21 bases. The CDR3 consists of 15 residues. Germline V gene data show CDR1 as KGHSH and CDR2 as LQKENI. The CDR3 sequence is CASSHDMGQFREQYF. CDR3 bases: TGTGCCAGCTCGCACGATATGGGACAATTCCGCGAGCAGTACTTC.

This clone was found many times. J is TRBJ2-1 and V is TRBV5-1; 9 bases map to TRBD2. The germline V gene has CDR1 SGHRS and CDR2 YFSETQ. The CDR3 runs to 14 residues. The ends lost 0 bases at V and 7 bases at J; junction bases unmatched: 2. The CDR3 protein is CASSLVLAGNEQFF. The CDR3 DNA reads as TGCGCCAGCAGCTTGGTCCTAGCGGGAAATGAGCAGTTCTTC.

The chain's CDR3 is CASSPGTANTEAFF. For the CDR3, the DNA is TGCGCCAGCAGCCCAGGGACAGCGAACACTGAAGCTTTCTTT. This chain connects TRBV4-3 to TRBJ1-1, with TRBD1 identical over 7 bases. The CDR3 spans 14 residues. Germline V gene lookup returns CDR1 LGHNA and CDR2 YSLEER. The ends lost 4 bases at V and 1 base at J; junction bases unmatched: 3.

This clone has just one count. J is TRBJ2-2 and V is TRBV5-1, with 10 bases identical to TRBD1. CDR3 size: 15 residues. V lost 4 bases, J lost 7 bases, and 7 bases stayed unmatched. CDR1 and CDR2 (germline): SGHRS, YFSETQ. This CDR3 reads CASSPGTGEVGELFF. The CDR3 bases are TGCGCCAGCAGCCCAGGGACAGGGGAAGTCGGGGAGCTGTTTTTT. Based on the CDR3 plus reference TRBV5-1 and TRBJ2-2, the full variable domain is KAGVTQTPRYLIKTRGQQVTLSCSPISGHRSVSWYQQTPGQGLQFLFEYFSETQRNKGNFPGRFSGRQFSNSRSEMNVSTLELGDSALYLCASSPGTGEVGELFFGEGSRLTVL.

This clone was counted once. The V call is TRBV6-4, the J call TRBJ1-2, with D possibly matching TRBD1 (5 bases). Germline V CDR1 and CDR2: MRHNA, SNTAGT. Trimming took off 2 bases at V and 2 bases at J, with 9 bases between the two ends. There are 14 residues in the CDR3. CDR3 nucleotide sequence: TGTGCCAGCAGTGACCAAGCAGGGAACTATGGCTACACCTTC. Protein product: CASSDQAGNYGYTF.

V and J are TRBV30 and TRBJ1-3; 9 bases are a match to TRBD1. CDR1 and CDR2 from the germline V gene are GTSNPN and SVGIG (reference sequence). The J segment lost 6 bases and the V segment lost 5 bases, leaving 5 bases of the junction unmatched. This CDR3 contains 13 residues. CDR3 sequence: CAWGTGIVNTIYF. The DNA for the CDR3 is TGTGCCTGGGGGACAGGGATCGTAAACACCATATATTTT.

This clone was observed a single time. The chain couples TRBV3-1 (or the pseudogene TRBV3-2) to TRBJ2-1, with 7 bases identical to TRBD2. The CDR3 loop spans 12 amino acids. Germline lookup yields CDR1 LGHDT and CDR2 YNNKEL (reference sequence). V dropped 2 bases and J dropped 13; count of bases not matched to a gene: 5. The CDR3 loop is CASSQYRTSQFF. Written as DNA, the CDR3 is TGTGCCAGCAGCCAATATCGGACTAGTCAGTTCTTC.